This T cell receptor (beta chain) was recovered during a study of T-cell memory formation after mild COVID-19. Background on the study: TCR clusters largely stayed donor specific. Study-wide results and caveats: In second-wave clones peaking day 37, SARS-CoV-2 specificity remained unconfirmed. A subset of responding clones appeared in pre-infection memory, suggesting cross-reactive memory joined.

Barcoded TCR alpha and TCR beta cDNA libraries with UMIs came from 5'RACE using constant-segment primers. TCRdb re-derived calls from the 5' RACE reads in MiXCR, one entry per CDR3 protein. The table records 250,000 to 300,000 distinct CDR3 sequences, about 17% of them present only once. Comment on this clonotype: Its antigen is as yet unknown.

Trimming removed 1 base from V and 8 bases from J, with 6 bases in between. Germline CDR1 and CDR2: LGHNA and YNFKEQ. This CDR3 has 12 amino acids. The sequence was obtained from a man younger than 35 who had mild COVID-19 (a few samples of this study predate the infection). Cell type and time point are not known. The sequencing input was PBMCs or a T cell subset sorted from them (not recorded which). The gene calls are TRBV4-2 and TRBJ2-1; no reliable D call. CDR3 nucleotides: TGTGCCAGCAGCCAAGGACGCTATGAGCAGTTCTTC. Protein sequence: CASSQGRYEQFF.